The 29 T cell receptor beta chains below come from one sample, sequenced in a study of shared clonotypes between healthy human individuals. Naive CD8 isolation took CD45RO-negative cells positively selected for CCR7 and excluded terminally differentiated effector memory CD45RA+ cells. Assay: immunoSEQ multiplex PCR; the TCRdb copy retains only in-frame clones and omits some. The table lists some 2.1 million clones, 80% to 95% of them singletons. Sequencing was carried out using naive CD8+ T cells from PBMCs. The receptors originated from a man aged 18-30 years in good health. Some clones in this sample may be carry-over from other donors' samples.

This clone was detected only once. The V call is TRBV2, the J call TRBJ2-3; TRBD2 matches 8 bases. The CDR3 runs to 18 residues. V lost 8 bases, J lost 5 bases, and 21 bases stayed unmatched. The germline V gene has CDR1 SNHLY and CDR2 FYNNEI. CDR3 sequence (DNA): TGTGCCAGCGGAGAAGCCCACGCACTAGCGGAGGGGGAAGATACGCAGTATTTT. The encoded protein is CASGEAHALAEGEDTQYF.

The chain recombines TRBV2 with TRBJ2-4; 13 nucleotides align to TRBD2. Per the germline V gene, CDR1 is SNHLY and CDR2 is FYNNEI. CDR3 length: 17 residues. The trim removed 6 bases at V and 7 bases at J, leaving 12 bases unmatched. The CDR3 protein is CASRGGTSGKPGNIQYF. In DNA, the CDR3 is TGTGCCAGCAGGGGAGGGACTAGCGGGAAGCCAGGTAACATTCAGTACTTC.

Here the CDR3 reads CASRLGRDVNEQYF. The CDR3 region has the DNA TGTGCAAGTCGCTTAGGGCGGGATGTTAACGAGCAGTACTTC. The chain is built from TRBV12-2 and TRBJ2-7; no DNA check was done on the table's D call, TRBD2. TRBV12-2 is described as a pseudogene. This CDR3 spans 14 amino acids.

Of note for this clone: Other DNA sequences from this sample encode an identical CDR3 as well. The V gene is TRBV18, the J gene TRBJ1-5; no firm D call. The CDR3 sequence is 15 residues long. The V gene's germline CDR1 is KGHSH and CDR2 LQKENI. The V and J ends lost 2 bases and 0 bases respectively, with 8 bases between them. The CDR3 region is CASSPGPGSNQPQHF. CDR3 nucleotides: TGTGCCAGCTCACCAGGCCCCGGTAGCAATCAGCCCCAGCATTTT.

The chain links TRBV7-2 to TRBJ1-1; D is undetermined. The CDR3 has 13 amino acids. The germline gives CDR1 SGHTA, CDR2 FQGNSA. V lost 4 bases and J lost 1, with 7 bases in between. The CDR3 loop reads CASSSYRNTEAFF. Written as DNA, the CDR3 is TGTGCCAGCAGCTCGTATCGGAACACTGAAGCTTTCTTT.

The gene calls are TRBV19 and TRBJ1-1; D not certain. Between the trimmed V and J ends, which lost 6 bases and 2 bases, there was a span of 10 bases. CDR1 is LNHDA, CDR2 SQIVND, per germline (reference sequence). The CDR3 loop spans 13 amino acids. CDR3 protein: CASRRTFNTEAFF. CDR3 sequence (DNA): TGTGCCAGTAGGAGGACGTTTAACACTGAAGCTTTCTTT.

This chain links TRBV7-8 with TRBJ1-1, with D uncertain. Germline lookup yields CDR1 SGHVS and CDR2 FQNEAQ. This CDR3 contains 14 residues. Trimming left V 1 base short and J 0 bases short, with 6 bases between. The CDR3 sequence is CASSLGPMNTEAFF. The CDR3 nucleotides are TGTGCCAGCAGCTTAGGCCCCATGAACACTGAAGCTTTCTTT. The full variable domain, rest sourced from reference TRBV7-8 and TRBJ1-1, is GAGVSQSPRYKVAKRGQDVALRCDPISGHVSLFWYQQALGQGPEFLTYFQNEAQLDKSGLPSDRFFAERPEGSVSTLKIQRTQQEDSAVYLCASSLGPMNTEAFFGQGTRLTVV.

The chain has TRBV7-2 and TRBJ2-7, with D possibly being TRBD2 (6 bases). Between the trimmed V and J ends, which lost 6 bases and 2 bases, there was a span of 20 bases. CDR1 and CDR2 (germline): SGHTA, FQGNSA. This CDR3 is built from 16 residues. CDR3 in DNA: TGTGCCAGCAGTCGATCGGCGCGGCTAGCGACCTACGAGCAGTACTTC. Amino acids: CASSRSARLATYEQYF.

This clone showed up just once. In nucleotides, the CDR3 is TGTGCCAGCAGCCCACGCCGGGGACTAGCGGGAGATAGTACTGAGCAGTTCTTC. It is translated as CASSPRRGLAGDSTEQFF. The rearrangement uses TRBV7-9 and TRBJ2-1, with 14 bases aligning to TRBD2. This CDR3 has 18 amino acids. Germline V gives CDR1 SEHNR, CDR2 FQNEAQ (reference sequence). Losses at the gene ends were 5 bases for V and 9 bases for J; bases not matched to a gene: 15.

The chain employs TRBV5-1 and TRBJ2-7; TRBD1 agrees at 8 bases. V dropped 4 bases and J dropped 6; count of bases not matched to a gene: 6. There are 13 residues in the CDR3. Germline CDR1 and CDR2: SGHRS and YFSETQ. CDR3 residues: CASSPDRETEQYF. CDR3 coding DNA: TGCGCCAGCAGCCCGGACAGGGAGACCGAGCAGTACTTC.

The genes are TRBV15 and TRBJ2-7; D unclear. This CDR3 comprises 12 residues. Germline V gives CDR1 LNHNV, CDR2 YYDKDF (reference sequence). Trimming removed 4 bases from V and 7 bases from J, with 11 bases in between. CDR3 sequence: CATSTGEGEQYF. The DNA of the CDR3 is TGTGCCACCAGCACCGGAGAAGGGGAGCAGTACTTC.

The chain uses TRBV7-9 and TRBJ1-5; unclear D gene. Germline V CDR1 and CDR2: SEHNR, FQNEAQ (reference sequence). Deletions cut 5 bases from V and 0 bases from J, with 8 bases between. This CDR3 region has 14 residues. CDR3 protein: CASSGPNSNQPQHF. The CDR3 region has the DNA TGTGCCAGCAGCGGACCAAATAGCAATCAGCCCCAGCATTTT.

CDR3 bases: TGTGCCAGCAGCCCCCCCGGGACAGGGGTCTACAATGAGCAGTTCTTC. Protein product: CASSPPGTGVYNEQFF. The chain uses TRBV13 and TRBJ2-1, with 10 positions matching TRBD1. From germline, CDR1 is PRHDT and CDR2 FYEKMQ (reference sequence). The ends lost 5 bases at V and 3 bases at J; junction bases unmatched: 7. CDR3 length equals 16 residues.

The chain employs TRBV6-5 and TRBJ2-7, with TRBD1 matching 8 bases. The CDR3 has 15 residues. J gave up 3 bases and V 6 bases, and 10 bases lay outside the gene matches. From germline, CDR1 is MNHEY and CDR2 SVGAGI. Here the CDR3 reads CASSPGQGSYYEQYF. CDR3 nucleotide sequence: TGTGCCAGCAGCCCCGGACAGGGATCTTACTACGAGCAGTACTTC.

This clone has a single count. The gene calls are TRBV29-1 and TRBJ2-5, with D possibly TRBD2 on 6 matching bases. Trimming removed 3 bases from V and 0 bases from J, with 8 bases in between. Germline V gene sequence: CDR1 SQVTM, CDR2 ANQGSEA. This CDR3 contains 13 residues. CDR3 DNA: TGCAGCGTTGAGGAGGGCAACCAAGAGACCCAGTACTTC. Its protein is CSVEEGNQETQYF.

The chain links TRBV5-5 to TRBJ1-1, with 7 bases that match TRBD1. The CDR3 is 16 amino acids. Trimming took 4 bases from V and 8 from J; bases not matched to a gene: 17. Germline loops: CDR1 SGHKS, CDR2 YYEKEE (reference sequence). The CDR3 sequence is CASSPLSVPRGEEAFF. CDR3 DNA sequence: TGTGCCAGCAGCCCCCTATCGGTACCCAGGGGGGAGGAAGCTTTCTTT.

The chain links TRBV4-2 to TRBJ1-5; possibly TRBD1 for D (5 bases). The CDR3 contains 14 residues. Deletions cut 4 bases from V and 4 bases from J, with 11 bases between. Germline V gives CDR1 LGHNA, CDR2 YNFKEQ. CDR3 sequence (DNA): TGTGCCAGCAGCCGCCGGGGGGTAAATCAGCCCCAGCATTTT. Its protein product is CASSRRGVNQPQHF.

Here the CDR3 reads CASSLGQGYPGELFF. CDR3 nucleotides: TGCGCCAGCAGCTTGGGGCAGGGGTACCCCGGGGAGCTGTTTTTT. The J gene is TRBJ2-2, the V gene TRBV5-1, with a possible D match to TRBD1 (6 bases). The V end was cut by 0 bases, the J end by 6 bases, with 12 bases between. CDR3 length: 15 residues. Germline V gene lookup returns CDR1 SGHRS and CDR2 YFSETQ.

V gene TRBV7-6 combines with J gene TRBJ2-1; 9 positions match TRBD2. Germline lookup yields CDR1 SGHVS and CDR2 FNYEAQ. V trimming: 6 bases; J trimming: 2 bases; junction bases outside the gene matches: 2. This CDR3 is 14 amino acids long. The CDR3 DNA is TGTGCCAGCAGTCCTAGCGGGACCTACAATGAGCAGTTCTTC. It codes for CASSPSGTYNEQFF.

The chain joins TRBV28 to TRBJ1-3; 8 bases line up with TRBD1. The CDR3 runs 15 residues. J gave up 9 bases and V 5 bases, and 12 bases lay outside the gene matches. Germline V CDR1 and CDR2: MDHEN, SYDVKM. CDR3 in amino acids: CASSLQGGSPSTIYF. CDR3 in DNA: TGTGCCAGCAGTCTACAGGGGGGAAGCCCCAGCACCATATATTTT. The full variable domain, completed using reference TRBV28 and TRBJ1-3, is DVKVTQSSRYLVKRTGEKVFLECVQDMDHENMFWYRQDPGLGLRLIYFSYDVKMKEKGDIPEGYSVSREKKERFSLILESASTNQTSMYLCASSLQGGSPSTIYFGEGSWLTVV.

The rearrangement uses TRBV13 and TRBJ2-2; D not resolved. Germline CDR1 and CDR2: PRHDT and FYEKMQ (reference sequence). The CDR3 loop spans 14 amino acids. The germline V and J ends were trimmed by 2 bases and 2 bases, with 6 bases remaining between them. In DNA, the CDR3 is TGTGCCAGCAGCTTAAGGATCAACACCGGGGAGCTGTTTTTT. Encoded protein: CASSLRINTGELFF.

The J gene is TRBJ2-1, the V gene TRBV9, with D maybe TRBD2 (6 bases). The CDR3 sequence is 15 residues long. Trimming removed 3 bases from V and 7 bases from J, with 17 bases in between. Germline V gene lookup returns CDR1 SGDLS and CDR2 YYNGEE. CDR3 sequence reads: CASSAARRGGNEQFF. The DNA of the CDR3 is TGTGCCAGCAGCGCCGCGCGTCGTGGGGGGAATGAGCAGTTCTTC.

This clone came up once. The genes are TRBV5-3 and TRBJ2-7; the D is unclear. TRBV5-3 is labeled an ORF, and its function is uncertain. V was shortened by 4 bases and J by 5 bases, with 13 bases between the two germline ends. The CDR3 runs to 13 residues. CDR3 sequence reads: CARSNRGGHEQYF. The CDR3, as DNA: TGTGCCAGAAGCAACCGCGGTGGCCACGAGCAGTACTTC.

The rearrangement joins TRBV30 to TRBJ2-1, with a possible D match to TRBD1 (5 bases). The CDR3 is made up of 12 amino acids. CDR1 GTSNPN and CDR2 SVGIG come from the germline V gene (reference sequence). V was pared by 6 bases and J by 4 bases, with 10 bases between. The CDR3 loop is CACPWTYNEQFF. CDR3 coding DNA: TGTGCCTGCCCTTGGACATACAATGAGCAGTTCTTC.

The chain combines TRBV7-9 with TRBJ2-5; 7 positions match TRBD2. The CDR3 covers 12 residues. Germline V gene lookup returns CDR1 SEHNR and CDR2 FQNEAQ (reference sequence). V gave up 8 bases and J gave up 2 bases; unmatched junction bases: 2. In DNA form, the CDR3 reads TGTGCCAGCTGGGGGGGACAAGAGACCCAGTACTTC. Translating gives CASWGGQETQYF. Drawing the rest from reference TRBV7-9 and TRBJ2-5, the complete variable domain is DTGVSQNPRHKITKRGQNVTFRCDPISEHNRLYWYRQTLGQGPEFLTYFQNEAQLEKSRLLSDRFSAERPKGSFSTLEIQRTEQGDSAMYLCASWGGQETQYFGPGTRLLVL.

The CDR3 loop is CASSSGTVAYEQYF. CDR3 in DNA: TGTGCCAGCAGCTCCGGGACCGTTGCCTACGAGCAGTACTTC. V and J are TRBV7-9 and TRBJ2-7; D may be TRBD1 or TRBD2 (5 bases each). V was cut by 4 bases and J by 2 bases, with 12 bases left in between. Germline V gene sequence: CDR1 SEHNR, CDR2 FQNEAQ (reference sequence). The CDR3 covers 14 residues.

V and J are TRBV18 and TRBJ1-2; TRBD1 matches 7 bases. The V segment lost 5 bases and the J segment 6 bases; nucleotides outside the gene matches: 9. Germline CDR1 reads KGHSH; CDR2 reads LQKENI. This CDR3 is 14 amino acids long. The CDR3 sequence is CASSVQGQTDGYTF. The DNA of the CDR3 is TGTGCCAGCTCAGTACAGGGACAGACCGATGGCTACACCTTC.

V is TRBV6-6 and J is TRBJ2-3; D may be TRBD1 or TRBD2 (5 bases each). The V and J ends lost 6 bases and 4 bases respectively, with 17 bases between them. Germline loops: CDR1 MNHNY, CDR2 SVGAGI (reference sequence). The CDR3 is made up of 15 amino acids. The CDR3 DNA reads TGTGCCAGCAGCTATCGGGACGGGCGCGCAGATACGCAGTATTTT. It encodes CASSYRDGRADTQYF.

The chain combines TRBV5-5 with TRBJ1-1; D gene uncertain. V lost 4 bases and J 1 base, leaving 5 bases between the germline ends. Germline V gene lookup returns CDR1 SGHKS and CDR2 YYEKEE (reference sequence). The CDR3 is 12 residues long. The CDR3 sequence: CASSPRNTEAFF. CDR3 nucleotides: TGTGCCAGCAGCCCCAGGAACACTGAAGCTTTCTTT.